This TCR beta chain is drawn from a study of cytomegalovirus exposure and HLA in healthy donors. Whole-study context: The Caucasian-associated ancestry cluster contained roughly four fifths of the roughly 400 genotyped donors. Notes on the study in general: An analysis was carried out at a later point. It showed that HLA-associated TCR beta chains were more clonally expanded than equally common non-associated chains.

Vbeta (60) and Jbeta (13) primers were used in the PCR. In the source study's methods: Around 80 million unique TCR beta chains, 10 million to 13 million of them shared, were counted by a later analysis. Clones were read by immunoSEQ multiplex PCR, and TCRdb kept only the in-frame ones, dropping some. The V and J calls and the clone size are those of that table, but D and trimming were determined from the DNA. The sample gives fewer than 150,000 clones, about 70% of which show up once; 3.9% is in the top ten. As regards this clone: The antigen remains undetermined.

Sequenced sample: PBMCs. This clonotype was sampled from a man between 18 and 35 years old in good health and CMV-seronegative.

The CDR3 sequence: CASRDPGGMAEAFF. CDR3 nucleotide sequence: TGTGCCAGCAGGGATCCAGGGGGTATGGCTGAAGCTTTCTTT. The chain is built from TRBV28 and TRBJ1-1; 7 nucleotides align to TRBD1. Germline loops: CDR1 MDHEN, CDR2 SYDVKM. J was trimmed by 6 bases and V by 6 bases; bases with no gene match: 10. The CDR3 sequence is 14 residues long.